Listed here are 32 T cell receptor beta chains from one sample, sequenced in a study of T cell clonality in common variable immunodeficiency (dated by TCRdb to about 2015). Libraries were built with the immunoSEQ multiplex PCR assay. In its TCRdb copy, this immuneACCESS table keeps in-frame sequences only and misses some clones. Where compared with another copy, unresolved V genes explain less than half of these, and the others have no known cause. The sample has roughly 79,000 clones on record, with no singletons. The ten top clones hold around 0.8% of the sample. Sequenced material: peripheral blood mononuclear cells. The receptors derive from a person aged 18-69 years in good health.

This clone was seen at least ten times. Read sequence stops 3 residues before the CDR3 end, and the germline J gene provides the missing end. The genes are TRBV7-3 and TRBJ1-1; a possible D gene is TRBD1 (6 bases). The V end was cut by 3 bases, the J end by 4 bases, with 9 bases between. Germline CDR1 SGHTA, CDR2 FQGTGA. This CDR3 has 13 amino acids. CDR3: CASSLGGPTEAFF. The part of the CDR3 DNA that was read is TGTGCCAGCAGCTTGGGGGGGCCCACTGAA.

This clone was seen at least ten times. CDR3: CASSPEAVDTQYF. The CDR3 DNA, read in part, is TGCGCCAGCAGCCCGGAGGCGGTGGATACG. The rearrangement uses TRBV5-1 and TRBJ2-3, with D tentatively TRBD2 (5 bases). The read ends 3 residues before the CDR3 terminus; that terminus is restored from the germline J gene. The CDR3 runs 13 residues. V shed 4 bases and J shed 6 bases, with 12 bases lying between them. Looked up from germline, CDR1 is SGHRS and CDR2 is YFSETQ.

This clone was detected ten times or more. Coverage ceases 3 residues before the CDR3 finishes, and the germline J gene fills in the end. The chain employs TRBV19 and TRBJ2-2, with 8 bases matching TRBD2. CDR3 size: 16 residues. Germline lookup yields CDR1 LNHDA and CDR2 SQIVND (reference sequence). Germline trimming cut 4 bases from V and 4 bases from J; bases unmatched to any gene: 8. CDR3 in amino acids: CASSTVGLEVTGELFF. Incomplete CDR3 DNA: TGTGCCAGTAGTACGGTGGGACTAGAGGTCACCGGGGAG.

There are many counts of this clone. The read is 3 residues too short to cover the CDR3 end, so that end is filled in from the germline J gene. The chain recombines TRBV20-1 with TRBJ2-1; D possibly uses TRBD1 or TRBD2 (5 bases each). Germline V gene data show CDR1 as DFQATT and CDR2 as SNEGSKA (reference sequence). The germline V and J ends were trimmed by 3 bases and 8 bases, with 20 bases remaining between them. This CDR3 has 15 amino acids. CDR3 region: CSASFRGVIGDEQFF. The CDR3 bases that were read are TGCAGTGCTAGCTTTAGGGGAGTGATAGGCGATGAG.

This clone was found many times. The CDR3 loop is CASSVGRRGTGEQYF. CDR3 DNA, as far as it was read: TGTGCCAGCAGCGTGGGACGGCGGGGAACCGGCGAG. This chain connects TRBV11-2 to TRBJ2-7; TRBD2 might be the D (6 bases). From the germline J gene comes the end of the CDR3, since the read stops 3 residues before it. Germline V CDR1 and CDR2: SGHAT, FQNNGV. This CDR3 is built from 15 residues. The V end was cut by 5 bases, the J end by 6 bases, with 20 bases between. Based on the CDR3 plus reference TRBV11-2 and TRBJ2-7, the full variable domain is EAGVAQSPRYKIIEKRQSVAFWCNPISGHATLYWYQQILGQGPKLLIQFQNNGVVDDSQLPKDRFSAERLKGVDSTLKIQPAKLEDSAVYLCASSVGRRGTGEQYFGPGTRLTVT.

This clone has ten or more counts. The read ends 3 residues early relative to the CDR3; the germline J gene fills the gap. The gene calls are TRBV28 and TRBJ2-7, with 7 nucleotides matching TRBD1. Germline values: CDR1 MDHEN, CDR2 SYDVKM. Trimming took 3 bases from V and 0 from J; bases not matched to a gene: 5. The CDR3 is made up of 15 amino acids. CDR3 DNA, as far as it was read: TGTGCCAGCAGTTTGGGGACAGCGAGCTCCTACGAG. Its protein product is CASSLGTASSYE. The full CDR3 protein reads CASSLGTASSYEQYF.

Ten or more counts support this clone. The CDR3 end falls 3 residues outside the read, so it is completed with the germline J gene. This chain links TRBV12-3 or TRBV12-4 with TRBJ2-3; the D is unclear. Trimming stripped 5 bases from V and 2 bases from J, with 14 bases between. The CDR3 has 15 amino acids. The sequenced CDR3 bases are TGTGCCAGCAGTATCAATCTAGACCCCACAGATACG. This codes for CASSINLDPTDT. The whole CDR3 sequence is CASSINLDPTDTQYF.

This clone was observed many times. The read ends 3 residues shy of where the CDR3 ends; the end is completed using the germline J gene. This chain joins TRBV7-2 and TRBJ1-5, with TRBD1 matching 10 bases. After removal of 5 bases from V and 6 bases from J, the junction contained 7 bases not matched to a gene. Germline loops: CDR1 SGHTA, CDR2 FQGNSA. CDR3 length equals 15 residues. Partial CDR3 DNA: TGTGCCAGCAGCCGGGACAGGGGAGTTTTTCAGCCC. Translated: CASSRDRGVFQP. The full CDR3 reads CASSRDRGVFQPQHF.

This clone was seen ten or more times. From the germline J gene comes the end of the CDR3, since the read stops 3 residues before it. The J gene is TRBJ2-3, the V gene TRBV7-8; TRBD2 is a possible D gene (6 bases). The germline V gene encodes CDR1 SGHVS and CDR2 FQNEAQ. The CDR3 is made up of 17 amino acids. V was pared by 1 base and J by 0 bases, with 14 bases between. CDR3 DNA (partial): TGTGCCAGCAGCTTAGTGGATGGAGGGTCTAGCACAGATACG. Translation: CASSLVDGGSSTDT. The whole CDR3 sequence is CASSLVDGGSSTDTQYF.

This clone was seen repeatedly, ten times or more. Read sequence stops 3 residues before the CDR3 end, and the germline J gene provides the missing end. The V and J genes are TRBV6-2 or TRBV6-3 and TRBJ1-5; 10 bases fit TRBD1. CDR1 and CDR2 from the germline V gene are MNHEY and SVGEGT. Trimming took 6 bases from V and 2 from J; bases not matched to a gene: 4. This CDR3 is 15 amino acids long. The CDR3 protein is CASRRQGAGNQPQHF. Incomplete CDR3 DNA: TGTGCCAGCAGGCGACAGGGGGCGGGCAATCAGCCC.

This clone was seen repeatedly, ten times or more. Read coverage stops 3 residues before the CDR3 terminus; the germline J gene supplies the remainder. The rearrangement uses TRBV7-8 and TRBJ2-1, with TRBD2 identical over 7 bases. CDR1 and CDR2 (germline): SGHVS, FQNEAQ. J lost 6 bases, V lost 1 base, and 6 bases had no gene match. The CDR3 extends over 15 amino acids. CDR3 bases read: TGTGCCAGCAGCTTAGTTCGCGGGAGAGGCAATGAG. Translating it yields CASSLVRGRGNE. The full CDR3 protein reads CASSLVRGRGNEQFF.

In its sample, this clone was seen many times. The read stops 3 residues short of the end of the CDR3; the missing end is completed from the germline J gene. V and J are TRBV20-1 and TRBJ2-3, with 10 bases identical to TRBD2. V shed 5 bases and J 0 bases; nucleotides not matched to a gene: 8. The CDR3 loop spans 16 amino acids. The germline V gene has CDR1 DFQATT and CDR2 SNEGSKA (reference sequence). This chain's CDR3 is CSASSGRGSSTDTQYF. Incomplete CDR3 DNA: TGCAGTGCTTCTAGCGGGAGAGGATCTAGCACAGATACG.

This clone was picked up many times. The sequence runs out 3 residues before the end of the CDR3; the remainder is reconstructed from the germline J gene. J is TRBJ2-5 and V is TRBV30; 12 bases fit TRBD2. Per germline, CDR1 GTSNPN and CDR2 SVGIG (reference sequence). V shed 3 bases and J 0 bases; nucleotides not matched to a gene: 2. The CDR3 is made up of 15 amino acids. CDR3 loop: CAWSGLAGNQETQYF. CDR3 DNA, as far as it was read: TGTGCCTGGAGCGGACTAGCGGGAAACCAAGAGACC.

This clone was seen repeatedly, ten times or more. The sequenced part of the CDR3 DNA is TGCGCCAGCAGCTTATCGCAGGCCAGCACAGATACG. Amino acid sequence: CASSLSQASTDT. The whole CDR3 region reads CASSLSQASTDTQYF. The V and J genes are TRBV5-1 and TRBJ2-3; no reliable D call. The sequenced fragment ends 3 residues before the CDR3 boundary, so the rest is inferred from the germline J gene. The CDR3 has 15 amino acids. Germline V CDR1 and CDR2: SGHRS, YFSETQ. V was cut by 2 bases and J by 0 bases, with 10 bases left in between.

This clone showed up many times. The sequenced fragment ends 3 residues before the CDR3 boundary, so the rest is inferred from the germline J gene. This chain uses TRBV18 with TRBJ2-1; 7 bases align to TRBD1. The V gene's germline CDR1 is KGHSH and CDR2 LQKENI. The CDR3 runs 17 residues. The V gene end was trimmed by 4 bases and the J gene end by 0 bases; junction bases not matched to a gene: 9. The CDR3 protein is CASSQNPGQFSYNEQFF. The sequenced CDR3 bases are TGTGCCAGCTCACAAAATCCGGGACAGTTCTCCTACAATGAG.

This clone was counted many times. The read finishes 3 residues shy of the CDR3 end, and the germline J gene is used to complete it. The rearrangement uses TRBV7-8 and TRBJ1-5; tentatively, D is TRBD1 (5 bases). The V end was cut by 4 bases, the J end by 1 base, with 17 bases between. The CDR3 is made up of 17 amino acids. Per germline, CDR1 SGHVS and CDR2 FQNEAQ. The CDR3 protein is CASSSAWLGASNQPQHF. CDR3 DNA, as far as it was read: TGTGCCAGCAGCTCCGCTTGGTTAGGGGCCAGCAATCAGCCC.

This clone was seen ten or more times. Sequencing ends 3 residues short of the CDR3 end; the germline J gene provides the rest. This chain uses TRBV18 with TRBJ2-7, with 8 bases aligning to TRBD1. With V trimmed by 3 bases and J by 2 bases, 0 bases remained unmatched. This CDR3 has 13 amino acids. Germline V lookup: CDR1 KGHSH, CDR2 LQKENI. The sequenced CDR3 bases are TGTGCCAGCTCACCGACAGGGGCCTACGAG. Protein product: CASSPTGAYE. Given in full, the CDR3 is CASSPTGAYEQYF.

This clone was seen many times. The read ends 3 residues early relative to the CDR3; the germline J gene fills the gap. The chain recombines TRBV6-2 or TRBV6-3 with TRBJ2-1; 8 bases are a match to TRBD2. The CDR3 extends over 15 amino acids. Germline V gene lookup returns CDR1 MNHEY and CDR2 SVGEGT. Trimming cost V 2 bases and J 9 bases; bases outside gene matches: 9. The CDR3 here is CASSYAGLGTGEQFF. The CDR3 bases that were read are TGTGCCAGCAGTTACGCGGGACTAGGGACGGGTGAG.

This clone came up many times. Sequencing ends 3 residues short of the CDR3 end; the germline J gene provides the rest. The genes are TRBV29-1 and TRBJ2-2; TRBD2 matches at 13 bases. Germline assignment: CDR1 SQVTM and CDR2 ANQGSEA. This CDR3 contains 14 residues. V was pared by 7 bases and J by 6 bases, with 5 bases of the junction left unmatched. The CDR3 DNA, read in part, is TGCAGCGCCACGGGACTAGCGGGATCCGGGGAG. It is translated as CSATGLAGSGE. Given in full, the CDR3 is CSATGLAGSGELFF.

This clone has at least ten counts. The read ends 3 residues early relative to the CDR3; the germline J gene fills the gap. This chain links TRBV19 with TRBJ1-5, with a possible D match to TRBD1 (6 bases). Per the germline V gene, CDR1 is LNHDA and CDR2 is SQIVND (reference sequence). This CDR3 has 14 residues. Trimming shortened V by 4 bases and J by 3 bases, and 10 bases separated the two germline ends. The DNA read from the CDR3 is TGTGCCAGTAGTAGTACAGGGTCCAATCAGCCC. It translates to CASSSTGSNQP. The whole CDR3 protein reads CASSSTGSNQPQHF. The full variable domain, in which reference TRBV19 and TRBJ1-5 provide the parts outside the CDR3, is DGGITQSPKYLFRKEGQNVTLSCEQNLNHDAMYWYRQDPGQGLRLIYYSQIVNDFQKGDIAEGYSVSREKKESFPLTVTSAQKNPTAFYLCASSSTGSNQPQHFGDGTRLSIL.

This clone has ten or more counts. The read gets to within 3 residues of the CDR3 end, and the germline J gene fills in the rest. J is TRBJ1-1 and V is TRBV5-1, with 7 bases lining up with TRBD1. CDR1 SGHRS and CDR2 YFSETQ come from the germline V gene. This CDR3 has 13 residues. V gave up 4 bases and J gave up 6 bases; unmatched junction bases: 6. CDR3: CASSPDRVSEAFF. The DNA read from the CDR3 is TGCGCCAGCAGCCCCGACAGGGTGTCTGAA.

This clone was observed a handful of times. The covered CDR3 bases are TGTGCCAGCAGCGCCTTACAGGGGGTGGCTGAA. Protein sequence: CASSALQGVAE. The entire CDR3 protein is CASSALQGVAEAFF. The chain couples TRBV11-2 to TRBJ1-1; TRBD1 matches at 8 bases. The sequence runs out 3 residues before the end of the CDR3; the remainder is reconstructed from the germline J gene. With 5 bases clipped from V and 6 bases from J, the junction kept 8 bases outside the gene matches. CDR1 is SGHAT, CDR2 FQNNGV, per germline. This CDR3 is 14 amino acids long.

This clone came up many times. The CDR3 goes on 3 residues after the read ends, and that part is filled in from the germline J gene. The chain couples TRBV20-1 to TRBJ2-1; D may be TRBD2 (5 bases). The CDR3 totals 14 residues. V was shortened by 6 bases and J by 4 bases, with 16 bases between the two germline ends. Germline CDR1 is DFQATT and CDR2 is SNEGSKA (reference sequence). CDR3 DNA (partial): TGCAGTGCCCCGGGGAACAGAATATACAATGAG. Translation gives CSAPGNRIYNE. The full CDR3 reads CSAPGNRIYNEQFF.

This clone was seen at least ten times. The read ends 3 residues before the CDR3 terminus; that terminus is restored from the germline J gene. The chain couples TRBV20-1 to TRBJ2-3; D is unresolved. Germline values: CDR1 DFQATT, CDR2 SNEGSKA (reference sequence). Trimming cost V 2 bases and J 0 bases, with 12 bases left between them. This CDR3 spans 15 amino acids. The part of the CDR3 DNA that was read is TGCAGTGCTAGAAGTAAGACTTCCAGCACAGATACG. Translating gives CSARSKTSSTDT. The CDR3, in full, reads CSARSKTSSTDTQYF.

This clone was recorded many times. From the germline J gene comes the end of the CDR3, since the read stops 3 residues before it. The chain carries TRBV19 and TRBJ1-1; no definite D call. V was trimmed by 6 bases and J by 1 base, leaving 18 bases between them. Germline V gives CDR1 LNHDA, CDR2 SQIVND (reference sequence). The CDR3 has 16 amino acids. The chain's CDR3 is CASRSLGVRSNTEAFF. CDR3 DNA, as far as it was read: TGTGCCAGTAGATCCCTCGGGGTCCGATCGAACACTGAA. The variable domain in full, completed from reference TRBV19 and TRBJ1-1, reads DGGITQSPKYLFRKEGQNVTLSCEQNLNHDAMYWYRQDPGQGLRLIYYSQIVNDFQKGDIAEGYSVSREKKESFPLTVTSAQKNPTAFYLCASRSLGVRSNTEAFFGQGTRLTVV.

This clone has ten or more counts. The read terminates 3 residues before the CDR3 end, so the remaining end is supplied by the germline J gene. The rearrangement uses TRBV7-9 and TRBJ2-7; 7 bases match TRBD2. Germline lookup yields CDR1 SEHNR and CDR2 FQNEAQ (reference sequence). The V and J ends lost 1 base and 0 bases, in that order; junction bases with no gene match: 3. The CDR3 has 15 residues. This chain's CDR3 is CASSLGLAASYEQYF. The CDR3 DNA, read in part, is TGTGCCAGCAGCTTAGGGCTAGCGGCCTCCTACGAG.

This clone came up many times. The read ends 3 residues shy of where the CDR3 ends; the end is completed using the germline J gene. The chain is built from TRBV12-3 or TRBV12-4 and TRBJ1-1, with a tentative D call TRBD1 (5 bases). The CDR3 extends over 12 amino acids. The chain's CDR3 is CASTPDISLAFF. The sequenced CDR3 bases are TGTGCCAGCACCCCGGACATATCTCTC.

In its sample, this clone was seen many times. The read terminates 3 residues before the CDR3 end, so the remaining end is supplied by the germline J gene. V and J are TRBV4-2 and TRBJ1-6, with D possibly matching TRBD1 (5 bases). The CDR3 is 19 amino acids. Trimming removed 2 bases at V and 1 base at J, with 18 bases between. CDR1 and CDR2 from the germline V gene are LGHNA and YNFKEQ. The CDR3 protein is CASSQFGQGGGSYNSPLHF. The DNA read from the CDR3 is TGTGCCAGCAGCCAATTCGGACAAGGTGGAGGGTCCTATAATTCACCC.

This clone was counted at least ten times. CDR3 loop: CASSNSGGGHIQYF. CDR3 DNA, as far as it was read: TGTGCCAGCAGCAATAGCGGGGGGGGGCACATT. This sequence joins TRBV7-9 and TRBJ2-4, with 11 bases aligning to TRBD2. Read data end 3 residues before the CDR3 end; the end is taken from the germline J gene. This CDR3 is built from 14 residues. V dropped 5 bases and J dropped 8; count of bases not matched to a gene: 5. CDR1 is SEHNR, CDR2 FQNEAQ, per germline (reference sequence).

Ten or more counts support this clone. The read stops 3 residues short of the end of the CDR3; the missing end is completed from the germline J gene. The rearrangement links TRBV15 to TRBJ2-4; no clear D. The V end was cut by 0 bases, the J end by 0 bases, with 3 bases between. CDR3 length: 14 residues. The germline gives CDR1 LNHNV, CDR2 YYDKDF (reference sequence). The CDR3 bases that were read are TGTGCCACCAGCAGAGACAGAGCCAAAAACATT. It is translated as CATSRDRAKNI. In full, the CDR3 reads CATSRDRAKNIQYF.

Ten or more counts support this clone. The germline gene is not matched at one end of the junction; a read error may be the cause. The read falls 3 residues short of the CDR3 end, and the missing part is taken from the germline J gene. The V call is TRBV7-7, the J call TRBJ2-5, with 14 bases aligning to TRBD2. Germline loops: CDR1 SSHAT, CDR2 FNYEAQ (reference sequence). CDR3 length: 16 amino acids. CDR3 DNA (partial): TGTGCTAGCAGCTTAGGACTAGCGGGAGGTCGGGAGACC. It codes for CASSLGLAGGRET. The whole CDR3 sequence is CASSLGLAGGRETQYF.

This clone was seen many times. From the germline J gene comes the end of the CDR3, since the read stops 3 residues before it. The chain combines TRBV7-2 with TRBJ1-4; D might be TRBD1 (6 bases). The germline CDR1 and CDR2 sequences are SGHTA and FQGNSA. The CDR3 extends over 16 amino acids. The ends were cut back, 0 bases at V and 7 bases at J, with 15 bases in the middle. The CDR3 loop is CASSLAGGAELEKLFF. Partial CDR3 DNA: TGTGCCAGCAGCTTAGCGGGGGGGGCAGAGCTTGAAAAA.